The 8 T cell receptor beta chains presented below share a single source sample, sequenced in a study of T cell changes during pregnancy in multiple sclerosis (dated by TCRdb to about 2019). Library creation used the immunoSEQ multiplex PCR assay. TCRdb's version of the immuneACCESS table is confined to in-frame rearrangements and falls short of the full clone set. An unresolved V gene accounts for under half of the shortfall where checked; the remainder is of unknown origin. In all, the sample holds fewer than 45,000 clones, and around 90% of those were seen once. Jointly, the top ten make up almost 7% of the sample. This material consisted of CD8+ T cells from peripheral blood mononuclear cells, taken in the third trimester of pregnancy. The receptors come from a female donor with multiple sclerosis, enrolled in a pregnancy study.

The J gene is TRBJ2-5, the V gene TRBV11-2; D not resolved. Looked up from germline, CDR1 is SGHAT and CDR2 is FQNNGV. The CDR3 has 15 amino acids. V lost 5 bases, J lost 5 bases, and 18 bases lay in between. CDR3 coding DNA: TGTGCCAGCAGCCTTTCCCTCCAGGCTTTGGAGACCCAGTACTTC. This gives the protein CASSLSLQALETQYF.

The chain combines TRBV6-5 with TRBJ2-7; 14 bases are a match to TRBD2. V lost 10 bases, J lost 7 bases, and 6 bases stayed unmatched. The V gene's germline CDR1 is MNHEY and CDR2 SVGAGI. The CDR3 loop spans 13 amino acids. The CDR3 DNA reads TGTGCCACCTTGACTAGCGGGGGGGAGGAGCAGTACTTC. This encodes CATLTSGGEEQYF.

The V call is TRBV27, the J call TRBJ2-7; possibly TRBD1 for D (6 bases). Germline CDR1 reads MNHEY; CDR2 reads SMNVEV (reference sequence). This CDR3 has 12 residues. The ends were cut back, 5 bases at V and 6 bases at J, with 11 bases in the middle. The CDR3 DNA sequence: TGTGCCAGCAGTCCTACAGGGACCGAGCAGTACTTC. Its translation is CASSPTGTEQYF.

This chain connects TRBV6-5 to TRBJ2-3; unclear D gene. V lost 3 bases to trimming and J lost 7 bases, with 11 bases between them. Germline CDR1 reads MNHEY; CDR2 reads SVGAGI. The CDR3 totals 13 residues. In nucleotides, the CDR3 is TGTGCCAGCAGTTATACCGCGGCTAATACGCAGTATTTT. Translation gives CASSYTAANTQYF.

This chain joins TRBV2 and TRBJ2-5; a possible D gene is TRBD2 (6 bases). The CDR3 extends over 17 amino acids. Per the germline V gene, CDR1 is SNHLY and CDR2 is FYNNEI. Trimming took off 3 bases at V and 2 bases at J, with 19 bases between the two ends. The CDR3 protein is CASSDLGSFRSQETQYF. DNA of the CDR3: TGTGCCAGCAGTGATCTCGGGAGTTTTCGCAGTCAAGAGACCCAGTACTTC.

V usage is TRBV6-4 and J usage is TRBJ2-3; TRBD2 matches at 10 bases. Germline V gene sequence: CDR1 MRHNA, CDR2 SNTAGT. After removal of 6 bases from V and 5 bases from J, the junction contained 8 bases not matched to a gene. This CDR3 comprises 15 residues. CDR3 DNA: TGTGCCAGCAGCCTTAGCGGGGGGAGCCTAGATACGCAGTATTTT. This sequence encodes CASSLSGGSLDTQYF.

The chain employs TRBV5-1 and TRBJ2-7, with D tentatively TRBD2 (5 bases). V was pared by 4 bases and J by 5 bases, with 19 bases between. The germline CDR1 and CDR2 sequences are SGHRS and YFSETQ. CDR3 length: 15 amino acids. CDR3 in amino acids: CASSRYPGKQDEQYF. The CDR3 DNA reads as TGCGCCAGCAGCAGATACCCGGGGAAGCAGGACGAGCAGTACTTC.

This clone came up a few times. The genes are TRBV27 and TRBJ2-7; D might be TRBD1 (6 bases). The CDR3 is 16 amino acids. The ends were cut back, 6 bases at V and 0 bases at J, with 18 bases in the middle. Germline CDR1 and CDR2: MNHEY and SMNVEV (reference sequence). The CDR3 protein is CASSAYRAPTSYEQYF. The CDR3, as DNA: TGTGCCAGCAGCGCCTACAGGGCCCCTACCTCCTACGAGCAGTACTTC.